This T cell receptor beta chain is drawn from a study of blood T cell repertoires in COVID-19. Whole-study context: Collection of acute and convalescent COVID-19 samples took place in the United States, Italy and Spain.

The CDR3 extends over 13 amino acids. V was pared by 5 bases and J by 4 bases, with 3 bases of the junction left unmatched. Germline CDR1 reads KGHSH; CDR2 reads LQKENI. Original handling: Nucleated cell counts were estimated from reference gene primer amplification. The table came from immunoSEQ multiplex PCR; TCRdb's copy has only in-frame clones and leaves some out. V and J calls and clone size are those listed in that table; D and trimming were worked out from the DNA. The profile shows just under 350,000 clones, around 86% of them singletons. This clonotype was obtained from a woman between 45 and 65 years old with COVID-19, enrolled during active disease. The chain has TRBV18 and TRBJ2-5; TRBD1 matches at 8 bases. Sample: peripheral blood. CDR3 protein: CASSTGTGETQYF. CDR3 DNA sequence: TGTGCCAGCTCAACCGGGACAGGAGAGACCCAGTACTTC.